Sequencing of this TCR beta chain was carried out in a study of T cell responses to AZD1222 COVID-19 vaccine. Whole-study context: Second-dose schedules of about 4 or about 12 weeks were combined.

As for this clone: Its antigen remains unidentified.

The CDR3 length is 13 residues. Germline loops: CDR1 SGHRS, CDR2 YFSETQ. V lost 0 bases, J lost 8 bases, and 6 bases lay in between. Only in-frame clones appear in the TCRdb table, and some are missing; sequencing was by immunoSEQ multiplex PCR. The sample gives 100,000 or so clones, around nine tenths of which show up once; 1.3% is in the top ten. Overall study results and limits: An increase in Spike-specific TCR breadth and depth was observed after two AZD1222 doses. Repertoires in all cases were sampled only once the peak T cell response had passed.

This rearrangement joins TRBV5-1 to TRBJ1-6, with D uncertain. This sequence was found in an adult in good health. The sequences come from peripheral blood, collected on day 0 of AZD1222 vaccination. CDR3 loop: CASSLALDSPLHF. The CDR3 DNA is TGCGCCAGCAGCTTGGCTTTGGATTCACCCCTCCACTTT.